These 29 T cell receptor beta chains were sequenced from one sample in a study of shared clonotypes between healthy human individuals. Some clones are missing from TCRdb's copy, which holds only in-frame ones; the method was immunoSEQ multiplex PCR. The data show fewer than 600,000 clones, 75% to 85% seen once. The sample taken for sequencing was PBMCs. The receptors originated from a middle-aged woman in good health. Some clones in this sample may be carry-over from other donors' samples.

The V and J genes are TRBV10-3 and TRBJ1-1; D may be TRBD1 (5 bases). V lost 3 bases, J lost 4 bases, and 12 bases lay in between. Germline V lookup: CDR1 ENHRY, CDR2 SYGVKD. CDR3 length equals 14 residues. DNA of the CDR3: TGTGCCATCAGTGACATATCTAGGGGCACTGAAGCTTTCTTT. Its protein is CAISDISRGTEAFF.

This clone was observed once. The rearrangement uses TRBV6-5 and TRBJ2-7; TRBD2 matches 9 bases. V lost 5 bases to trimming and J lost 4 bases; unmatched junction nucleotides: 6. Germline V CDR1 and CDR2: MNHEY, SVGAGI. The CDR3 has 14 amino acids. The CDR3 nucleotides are TGTGCCAGCAGTGTTAGCGGGAGTGAGTACGAGCAGTACTTC. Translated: CASSVSGSEYEQYF.

In DNA form, the CDR3 reads TGTGCCAGCAGCCCCCGCGGCGGCTCCTACGAGCAGTACTTC. Translation gives CASSPRGGSYEQYF. The gene calls are TRBV5-4 and TRBJ2-7; D gene uncertain. Germline V gene lookup returns CDR1 SGHNT and CDR2 YYREEE (reference sequence). There are 14 residues in the CDR3. Trimming shortened V by 4 bases and J by 0 bases, and 11 bases separated the two germline ends.

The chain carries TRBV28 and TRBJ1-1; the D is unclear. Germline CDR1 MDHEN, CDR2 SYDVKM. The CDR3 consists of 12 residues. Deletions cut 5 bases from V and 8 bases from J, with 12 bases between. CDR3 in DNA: TGTGCCAGCAGTATCCGGCACCCGGAAGCTTTCTTT. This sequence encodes CASSIRHPEAFF.

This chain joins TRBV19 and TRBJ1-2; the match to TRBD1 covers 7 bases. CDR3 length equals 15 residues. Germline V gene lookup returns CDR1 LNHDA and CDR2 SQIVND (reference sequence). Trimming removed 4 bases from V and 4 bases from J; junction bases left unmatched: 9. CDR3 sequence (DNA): TGTGCCAGTAGTAGCCGACGACAGGGAACCTATGGCTACACCTTC. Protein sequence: CASSSRRQGTYGYTF.

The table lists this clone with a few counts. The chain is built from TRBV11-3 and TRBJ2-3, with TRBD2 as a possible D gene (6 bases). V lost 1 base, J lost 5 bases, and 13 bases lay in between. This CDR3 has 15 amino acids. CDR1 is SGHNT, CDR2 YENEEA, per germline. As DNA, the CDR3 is TGTGCCAGCAGCTTAGGGGGCGGGACGGGAGATACGCAGTATTTT. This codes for CASSLGGGTGDTQYF.

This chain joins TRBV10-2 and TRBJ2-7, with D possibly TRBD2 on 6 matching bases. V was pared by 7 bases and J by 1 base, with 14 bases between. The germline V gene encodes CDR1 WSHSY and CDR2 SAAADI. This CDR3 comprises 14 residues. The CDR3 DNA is TGCGCCAGCAAGGGGCAGGGAGGTTCCTACGAGCAGTACTTC. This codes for CASKGQGGSYEQYF.

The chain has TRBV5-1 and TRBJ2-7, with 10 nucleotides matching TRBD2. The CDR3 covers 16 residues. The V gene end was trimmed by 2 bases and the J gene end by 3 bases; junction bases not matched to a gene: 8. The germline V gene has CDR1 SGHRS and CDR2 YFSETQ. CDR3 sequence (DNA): TGCGCCAGCAGCTTATCAGTAGCGGGAGGCCTCTACGAGCAGTACTTC. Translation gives CASSLSVAGGLYEQYF.

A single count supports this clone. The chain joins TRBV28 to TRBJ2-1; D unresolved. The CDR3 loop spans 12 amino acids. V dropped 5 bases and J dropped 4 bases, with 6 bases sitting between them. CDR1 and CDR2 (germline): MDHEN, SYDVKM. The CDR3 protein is CASSAEYNEQFF. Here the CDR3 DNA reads TGTGCCAGCAGTGCCGAATACAATGAGCAGTTCTTC.

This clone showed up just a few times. CDR3 sequence (DNA): TGTGCCAGCAGTTTCAAACGGAGGAACACTGAAGCTTTCTTT. Protein: CASSFKRRNTEAFF. The genes are TRBV28 and TRBJ1-1; no clear D. Per the germline V gene, CDR1 is MDHEN and CDR2 is SYDVKM. The V end was cut by 3 bases, the J end by 1 base, with 9 bases between. This CDR3 is built from 14 residues.

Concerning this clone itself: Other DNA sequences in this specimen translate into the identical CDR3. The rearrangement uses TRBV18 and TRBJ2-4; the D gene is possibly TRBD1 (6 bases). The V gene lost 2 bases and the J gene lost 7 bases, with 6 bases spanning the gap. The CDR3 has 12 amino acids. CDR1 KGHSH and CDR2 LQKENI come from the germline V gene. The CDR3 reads CASSPDRNIQYF. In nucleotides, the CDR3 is TGTGCCAGCTCACCAGACAGGAACATTCAGTACTTC.

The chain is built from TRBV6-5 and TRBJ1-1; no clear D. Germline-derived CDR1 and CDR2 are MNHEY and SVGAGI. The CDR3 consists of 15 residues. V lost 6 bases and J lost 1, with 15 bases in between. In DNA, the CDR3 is TGTGCCAGCAGCATATCCCCCGAAGCGAACACTGAAGCTTTCTTT. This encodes CASSISPEANTEAFF.

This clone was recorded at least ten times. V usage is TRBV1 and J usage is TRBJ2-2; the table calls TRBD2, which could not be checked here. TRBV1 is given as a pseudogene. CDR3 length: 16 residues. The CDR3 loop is CTSSQNVREGIGELFF. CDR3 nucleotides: TGCACCAGCAGCCAGAACGTGCGGGAGGGCATCGGGGAGCTGTTTTTT.

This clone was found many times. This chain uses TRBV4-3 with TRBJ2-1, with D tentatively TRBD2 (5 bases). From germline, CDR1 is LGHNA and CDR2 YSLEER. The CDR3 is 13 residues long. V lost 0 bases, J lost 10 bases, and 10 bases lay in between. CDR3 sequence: CASSQDWGVEQFF. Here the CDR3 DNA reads TGCGCCAGCAGCCAAGACTGGGGAGTGGAGCAGTTCTTC.

The CDR3: CAWSGGPHEQYF. The CDR3 coding sequence is TGTGCCTGGAGTGGTGGGCCCCACGAGCAGTACTTC. J is TRBJ2-7 and V is TRBV30; D is uncertain. Germline V CDR1 and CDR2: GTSNPN, SVGIG (reference sequence). V lost 1 base, J lost 5 bases, and 9 bases lay in between. The CDR3 has 12 amino acids.

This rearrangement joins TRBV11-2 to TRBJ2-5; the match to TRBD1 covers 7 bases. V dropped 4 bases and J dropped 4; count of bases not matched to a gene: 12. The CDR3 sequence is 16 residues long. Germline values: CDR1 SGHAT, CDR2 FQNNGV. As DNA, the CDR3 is TGTGCCAGCAGCTCAGGCCCTCGGACAGGTTTAGAGACCCAGTACTTC. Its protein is CASSSGPRTGLETQYF.

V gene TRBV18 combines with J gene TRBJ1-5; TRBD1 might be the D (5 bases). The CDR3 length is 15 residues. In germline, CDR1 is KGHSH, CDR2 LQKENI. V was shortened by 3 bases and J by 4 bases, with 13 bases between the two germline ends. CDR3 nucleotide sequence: TGTGCCAGCTCACCGGCAGGGTCTACAAATCAGCCCCAGCATTTT. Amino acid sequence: CASSPAGSTNQPQHF.

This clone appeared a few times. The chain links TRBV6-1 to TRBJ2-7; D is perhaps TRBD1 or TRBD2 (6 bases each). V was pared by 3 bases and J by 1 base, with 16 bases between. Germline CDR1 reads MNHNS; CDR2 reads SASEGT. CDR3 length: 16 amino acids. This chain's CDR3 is CASSDIVGGLSYEQYF. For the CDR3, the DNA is TGTGCCAGCAGTGACATTGTCGGGGGCCTATCCTACGAGCAGTACTTC.

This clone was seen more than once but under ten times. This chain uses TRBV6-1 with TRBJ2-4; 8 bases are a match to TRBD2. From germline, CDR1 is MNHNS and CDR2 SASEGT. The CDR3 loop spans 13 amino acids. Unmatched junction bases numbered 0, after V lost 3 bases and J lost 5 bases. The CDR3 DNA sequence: TGTGCCAGCAGTGAGACTAGCGAAAACATTCAGTACTTC. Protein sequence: CASSETSENIQYF.

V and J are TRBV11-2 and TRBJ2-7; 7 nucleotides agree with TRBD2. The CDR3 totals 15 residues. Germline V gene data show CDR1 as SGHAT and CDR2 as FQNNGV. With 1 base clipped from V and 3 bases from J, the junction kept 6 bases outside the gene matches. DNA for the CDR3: TGTGCCAGCAGCTTAGCTTTCCGGGAGGTCTACGAGCAGTACTTC. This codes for CASSLAFREVYEQYF. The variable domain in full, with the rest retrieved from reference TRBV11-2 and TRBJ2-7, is EAGVAQSPRYKIIEKRQSVAFWCNPISGHATLYWYQQILGQGPKLLIQFQNNGVVDDSQLPKDRFSAERLKGVDSTLKIQPAKLEDSAVYLCASSLAFREVYEQYFGPGTRLTVT.

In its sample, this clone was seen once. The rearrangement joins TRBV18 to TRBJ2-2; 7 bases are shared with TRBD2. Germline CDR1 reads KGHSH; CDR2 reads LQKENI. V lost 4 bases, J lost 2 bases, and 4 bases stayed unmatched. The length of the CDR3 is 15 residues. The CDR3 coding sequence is TGTGCCAGCTCACAGGCGGGAGTAAACACCGGGGAGCTGTTTTTT. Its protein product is CASSQAGVNTGELFF.

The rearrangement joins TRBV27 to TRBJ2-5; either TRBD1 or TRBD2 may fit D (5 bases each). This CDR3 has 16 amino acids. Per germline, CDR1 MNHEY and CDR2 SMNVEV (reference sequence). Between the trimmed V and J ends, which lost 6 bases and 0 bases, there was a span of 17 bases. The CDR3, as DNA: TGTGCCAGCAGGGATCAGGGAGAGGGGTACCAAGAGACCCAGTACTTC. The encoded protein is CASRDQGEGYQETQYF.

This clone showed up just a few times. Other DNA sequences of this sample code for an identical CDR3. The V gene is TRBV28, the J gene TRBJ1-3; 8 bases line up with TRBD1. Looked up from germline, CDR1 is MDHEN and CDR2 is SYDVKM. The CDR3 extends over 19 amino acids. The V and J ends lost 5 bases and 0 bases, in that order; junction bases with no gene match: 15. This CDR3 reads CASSGGTGLSLNSGNTIYF. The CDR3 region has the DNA TGTGCCAGCAGTGGAGGGACAGGACTATCCCTTAACTCTGGAAACACCATATATTTT.

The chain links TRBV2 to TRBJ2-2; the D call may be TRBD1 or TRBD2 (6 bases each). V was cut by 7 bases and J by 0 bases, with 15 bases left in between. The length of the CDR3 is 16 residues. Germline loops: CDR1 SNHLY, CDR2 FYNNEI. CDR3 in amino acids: CASTQGLATNTGELFF. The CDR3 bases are TGTGCCAGCACCCAGGGGCTAGCGACGAACACCGGGGAGCTGTTTTTT.

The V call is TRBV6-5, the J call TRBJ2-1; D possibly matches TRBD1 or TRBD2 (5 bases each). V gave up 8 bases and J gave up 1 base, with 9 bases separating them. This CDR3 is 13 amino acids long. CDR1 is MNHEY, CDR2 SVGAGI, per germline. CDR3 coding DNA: TGTGCCAGCGGGGGTGGGTCCTACAATGAGCAGTTCTTC. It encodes CASGGGSYNEQFF.

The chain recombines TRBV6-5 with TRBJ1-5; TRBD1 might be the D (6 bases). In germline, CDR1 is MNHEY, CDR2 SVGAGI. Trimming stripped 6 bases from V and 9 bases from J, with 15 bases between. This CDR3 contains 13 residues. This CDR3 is CASSRGEGGPQHF. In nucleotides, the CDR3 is TGTGCCAGCAGCCGCGGAGAAGGGGGGCCCCAGCATTTT.

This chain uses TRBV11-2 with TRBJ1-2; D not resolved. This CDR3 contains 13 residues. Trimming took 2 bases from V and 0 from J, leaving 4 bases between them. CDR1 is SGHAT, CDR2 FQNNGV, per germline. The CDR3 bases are TGTGCCAGCAGCTTAAGCCCTAACTATGGCTACACCTTC. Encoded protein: CASSLSPNYGYTF.

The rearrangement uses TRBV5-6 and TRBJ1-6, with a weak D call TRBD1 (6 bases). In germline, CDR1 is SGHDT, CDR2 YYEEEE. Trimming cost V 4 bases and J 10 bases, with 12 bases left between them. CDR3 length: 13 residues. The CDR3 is CASSHSGASPLHF. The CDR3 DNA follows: TGTGCCAGCAGCCACTCAGGGGCCTCACCCCTCCACTTT.

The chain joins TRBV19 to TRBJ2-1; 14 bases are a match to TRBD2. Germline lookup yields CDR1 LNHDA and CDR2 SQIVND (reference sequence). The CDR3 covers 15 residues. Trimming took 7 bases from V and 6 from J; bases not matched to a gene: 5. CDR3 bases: TGTGCCAGTATCCCGACTAGCGGGAGGGCCAATGAGCAGTTCTTC. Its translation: CASIPTSGRANEQFF.